Below, 3 T cell receptor beta chains from the same sample are listed, as sequenced in a study of tumor-infiltrating lymphocytes in localized non-small cell lung cancer. Sequencing was performed with immunoSEQ multiplex PCR; in TCRdb, only in-frame clones are kept and a portion is missing. Altogether roughly 14,000 clones are present, more than 60% being singletons, with the ten largest covering roughly 4.3%. The sequencing sample was made of lung tumor tissue. Every receptor here comes from a human donor with non-small cell lung cancer.

CDR3 loop: CASSLTSRGVDTQYF. The CDR3 DNA is TGTGCCAGCAGCTTGACTAGCAGGGGGGTAGATACGCAGTATTTT. The V gene is TRBV5-5, the J gene TRBJ2-3; perhaps TRBD1 as D (7 bases). CDR3 size: 15 residues. Looked up from germline, CDR1 is SGHKS and CDR2 is YYEKEE (reference sequence). The V gene lost 1 base and the J gene lost 5 bases, with 14 bases spanning the gap.

This rearrangement joins TRBV18 to TRBJ1-2; 7 bases match TRBD1. The CDR3 extends over 14 amino acids. Germline V CDR1 and CDR2: KGHSH, LQKENI. The trim removed 3 bases at V and 1 base at J, leaving 2 bases unmatched. CDR3 DNA sequence: TGTGCCAGCTCACCCTGGGACAGTAACTATGGCTACACCTTC. It translates to CASSPWDSNYGYTF.

This chain joins TRBV18 and TRBJ2-1, with D perhaps matching TRBD1 (6 bases). Germline lookup yields CDR1 KGHSH and CDR2 LQKENI. The V end was cut by 3 bases, the J end by 8 bases, with 11 bases between. This CDR3 region has 13 residues. CDR3 amino acids: CASSPGDTDEQFF. CDR3 nucleotides: TGTGCCAGCTCACCCGGGGACACCGATGAGCAGTTCTTC.